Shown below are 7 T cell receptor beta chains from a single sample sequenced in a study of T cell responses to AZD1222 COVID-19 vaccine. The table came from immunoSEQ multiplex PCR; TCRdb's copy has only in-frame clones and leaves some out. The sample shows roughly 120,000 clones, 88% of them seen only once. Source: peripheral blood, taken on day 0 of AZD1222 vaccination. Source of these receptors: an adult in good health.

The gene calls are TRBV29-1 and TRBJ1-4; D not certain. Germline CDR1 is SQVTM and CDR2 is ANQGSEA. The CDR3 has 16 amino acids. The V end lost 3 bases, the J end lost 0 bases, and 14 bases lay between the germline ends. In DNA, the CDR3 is TGCAGCGTTGAGGCCCCAAACATCGCAACTAATGAAAAACTGTTTTTT. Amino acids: CSVEAPNIATNEKLFF. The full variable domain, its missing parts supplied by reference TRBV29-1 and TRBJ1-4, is SAVISQKPSRDICQRGTSLTIQCQVDSQVTMMFWYRQQPGQSLTLIATANQGSEATYESGFVIDKFPISRPNLTFSTLTVSNMSPEDSSIYLCSVEAPNIATNEKLFFGSGTQLSVL.

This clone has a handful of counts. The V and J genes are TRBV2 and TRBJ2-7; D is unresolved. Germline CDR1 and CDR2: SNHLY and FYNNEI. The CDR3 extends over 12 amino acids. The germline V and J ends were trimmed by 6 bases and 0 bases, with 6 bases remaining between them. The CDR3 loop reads CASRPDSYEQYF. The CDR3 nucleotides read TGTGCCAGCAGACCAGACTCCTACGAGCAGTACTTC.

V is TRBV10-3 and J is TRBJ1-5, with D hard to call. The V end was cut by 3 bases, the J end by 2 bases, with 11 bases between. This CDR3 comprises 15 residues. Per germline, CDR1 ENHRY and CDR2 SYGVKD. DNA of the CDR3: TGTGCCATCAGTGAATTTGGGATTGGCAATCAGCCCCAGCATTTT. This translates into CAISEFGIGNQPQHF.

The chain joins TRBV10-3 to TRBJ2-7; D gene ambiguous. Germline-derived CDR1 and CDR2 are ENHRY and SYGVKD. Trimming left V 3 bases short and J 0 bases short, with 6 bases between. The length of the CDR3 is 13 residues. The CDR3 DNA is TGTGCCATCAGTGAAGCAGGCTCCTACGAGCAGTACTTC. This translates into CAISEAGSYEQYF.

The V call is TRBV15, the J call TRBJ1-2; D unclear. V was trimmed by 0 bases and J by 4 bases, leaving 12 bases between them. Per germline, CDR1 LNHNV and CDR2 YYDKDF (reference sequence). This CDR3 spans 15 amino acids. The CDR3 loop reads CATSRDRTASYGYTF. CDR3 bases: TGTGCCACCAGCAGAGATCGCACAGCCTCCTATGGCTACACCTTC.

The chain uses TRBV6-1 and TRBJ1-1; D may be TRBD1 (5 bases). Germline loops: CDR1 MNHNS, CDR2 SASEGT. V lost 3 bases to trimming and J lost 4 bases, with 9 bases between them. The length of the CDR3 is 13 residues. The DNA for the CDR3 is TGTGCCAGCAGTGACAGGGAGGCCACTGAAGCTTTCTTT. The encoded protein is CASSDREATEAFF.

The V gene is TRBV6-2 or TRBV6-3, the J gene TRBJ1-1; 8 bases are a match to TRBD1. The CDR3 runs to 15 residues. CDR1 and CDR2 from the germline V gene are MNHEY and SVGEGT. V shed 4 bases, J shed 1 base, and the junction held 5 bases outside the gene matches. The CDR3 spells CASSSQGATNTEAFF. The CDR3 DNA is TGTGCCAGCAGTTCCCAGGGGGCGACGAACACTGAAGCTTTCTTT.